The 15 T cell receptor beta chains presented below share a single source sample, sequenced in a study of blood T cell repertoires in COVID-19. Data came from immunoSEQ multiplex PCR; TCRdb stores just in-frame clones and leaves some out. The data contain fewer than 90,000 clones, around 90% of them singletons. Sequenced material: peripheral blood. Receptors originate from a woman aged 80 or older with active or convalescent COVID-19.

This chain uses TRBV4-1 with TRBJ2-2, with TRBD2 identical over 7 bases. The CDR3 spans 14 residues. Germline V CDR1 and CDR2: MGHRA, YSYEKL. The V segment lost 3 bases and the J segment 11 bases; nucleotides outside the gene matches: 9. Written as DNA, the CDR3 is TGCGCCAGCAGCCACCCCAGGGAGGGACCTGAGCTGTTTTTT. This codes for CASSHPREGPELFF.

This chain links TRBV19 with TRBJ1-1; TRBD1 is a possible D gene (5 bases). This CDR3 has 13 amino acids. Germline loops: CDR1 LNHDA, CDR2 SQIVND (reference sequence). Between the trimmed V and J ends, which lost 0 bases and 5 bases, there was a span of 7 bases. The CDR3: CASSIDGGTEAFF. DNA for the CDR3: TGTGCCAGTAGTATAGACGGGGGAACTGAAGCTTTCTTT.

V and J are TRBV7-9 and TRBJ1-1; D unclear. Germline CDR1 reads SEHNR; CDR2 reads FQNEAQ (reference sequence). The CDR3 has 12 residues. V was cut by 5 bases and J by 1 base, with 5 bases left in between. The CDR3 nucleotides read TGTGCCAGCAGCCCCTGGAACACTGAAGCTTTCTTT. Translating gives CASSPWNTEAFF.

The chain employs TRBV9 and TRBJ1-1; possible D gene TRBD1, 5 bases. The CDR3 consists of 14 residues. The V gene lost 4 bases and the J gene lost 4 bases, with 14 bases spanning the gap. CDR1 SGDLS and CDR2 YYNGEE come from the germline V gene. CDR3 DNA: TGTGCCAGCAGCCCCAGGGTCGCCGGCACTGAAGCTTTCTTT. Translation: CASSPRVAGTEAFF.

V usage is TRBV9 and J usage is TRBJ1-5; D ambiguous. Per the germline V gene, CDR1 is SGDLS and CDR2 is YYNGEE. The CDR3 runs to 13 residues. V gave up 0 bases and J gave up 5 bases, with 6 bases separating them. CDR3 loop: CASSVGEYQPQHF. CDR3 in DNA: TGTGCCAGCAGCGTAGGGGAGTATCAGCCCCAGCATTTT.

The chain employs TRBV30 and TRBJ2-1; 10 bases are shared with TRBD2. Germline V gene data show CDR1 as GTSNPN and CDR2 as SVGIG (reference sequence). This CDR3 is 18 amino acids long. The J segment lost 0 bases and the V segment lost 1 base, leaving 9 bases of the junction unmatched. CDR3 residues: CAWSAPGTSVSSYNEQFF. In DNA form, the CDR3 reads TGTGCCTGGAGTGCTCCCGGGACTAGCGTAAGCTCCTACAATGAGCAGTTCTTC.

The chain joins TRBV6-2 or TRBV6-3 to TRBJ2-1; 8 bases map to TRBD2. After removal of 4 bases from V and 6 bases from J, the junction contained 8 bases not matched to a gene. There are 15 residues in the CDR3. CDR1 is MNHEY, CDR2 SVGEGT, per germline. The CDR3 protein is CASSSPGLVVNEQFF. CDR3 bases: TGTGCCAGCAGTTCCCCGGGACTAGTTGTCAATGAGCAGTTCTTC.

This rearrangement joins TRBV27 to TRBJ2-6, with D unresolved. Trimming took off 10 bases at V and 1 base at J, with 14 bases between the two ends. Germline assignment: CDR1 MNHEY and CDR2 SMNVEV (reference sequence). The CDR3 contains 15 residues. The DNA for the CDR3 is TGTGCCACCCCACTGGCGGATTCTGGGGCCAACGTCCTGACTTTC. This sequence encodes CATPLADSGANVLTF. Looking up the rest from reference TRBV27 and TRBJ2-6 gives the full variable domain: EAQVTQNPRYLITVTGKKLTVTCSQNMNHEYMSWYRQDPGLGLRQIYYSMNVEVTDKGDVPEGYKVSRKEKRNFPLILESPSPNQTSLYFCATPLADSGANVLTFGAGSRLTVL.

This chain joins TRBV7-8 and TRBJ2-3; 7 positions match TRBD1. The V gene's germline CDR1 is SGHVS and CDR2 FQNEAQ. CDR3 length: 15 amino acids. Unmatched junction bases numbered 5, after V lost 4 bases and J lost 1 base. The CDR3 sequence: CASSSRQGRTDTQYF. The CDR3 DNA follows: TGTGCCAGCAGCTCACGACAGGGTCGCACAGATACGCAGTATTTT.

The gene calls are TRBV7-2 and TRBJ2-1; 10 bases match TRBD2. CDR3 size: 14 residues. CDR1 is SGHTA, CDR2 FQGNSA, per germline. After removal of 7 bases from V and 10 bases from J, the junction contained 10 bases not matched to a gene. The CDR3 sequence is CASTFVAGGREQFF. CDR3 nucleotides: TGTGCCAGCACCTTCGTAGCGGGGGGCAGGGAGCAGTTCTTC. The whole variable domain, remainder taken from reference TRBV7-2 and TRBJ2-1, is GAGVSQSPSNKVTEKGKDVELRCDPISGHTALYWYRQSLGQGLEFLIYFQGNSAPDKSGLPSDRFSAERTGGSVSTLTIQRTQQEDSAVYLCASTFVAGGREQFFGPGTRLTVL.

V is TRBV6-2 or TRBV6-3 and J is TRBJ2-7, with TRBD2 matching over 8 bases. This CDR3 contains 16 residues. V lost 4 bases, J lost 2 bases, and 10 bases stayed unmatched. Germline V lookup: CDR1 MNHEY, CDR2 SVGEGT. This CDR3 reads CASSSNIAGPAYEQYF. The CDR3 nucleotides are TGTGCCAGCAGTTCGAACATAGCGGGGCCAGCCTACGAGCAGTACTTC.

The chain is built from TRBV6-5 and TRBJ1-1; D remains ambiguous. Looked up from germline, CDR1 is MNHEY and CDR2 is SVGAGI. Trimming removed 2 bases from V and 0 bases from J, with 10 bases in between. This CDR3 is 15 amino acids long. The CDR3 region is CASSYGQSLNTEAFF. The CDR3 nucleotides read TGTGCCAGCAGTTACGGTCAGTCGTTGAACACTGAAGCTTTCTTT.

The chain combines TRBV27 with TRBJ2-7; 11 positions agree with TRBD1. The V segment lost 0 bases and the J segment 2 bases; nucleotides outside the gene matches: 3. The V gene's germline CDR1 is MNHEY and CDR2 SMNVEV (reference sequence). The CDR3 contains 16 residues. The CDR3 region is CASSLSPGQGAYEQYF. The CDR3 region has the DNA TGTGCCAGCAGTTTATCTCCGGGACAGGGGGCCTACGAGCAGTACTTC.

CDR3: CASSRSGEYSTDTQYF. The CDR3 nucleotides read TGCGCCAGCAGCCGTAGCGGGGAGTACAGCACAGATACGCAGTATTTT. J is TRBJ2-3 and V is TRBV5-1; 8 nucleotides agree with TRBD2. Trimming removed 4 bases from V and 0 bases from J; junction bases left unmatched: 7. Per the germline V gene, CDR1 is SGHRS and CDR2 is YFSETQ. The CDR3 sequence is 16 residues long.

The chain has TRBV9 and TRBJ2-2, with a weak D call TRBD1 (5 bases). CDR1 and CDR2 from the germline V gene are SGDLS and YYNGEE. CDR3 size: 14 residues. Trimming removed 3 bases from V and 8 bases from J, with 14 bases in between. Here the CDR3 reads CASSDLGVTGELFF. CDR3 nucleotide sequence: TGTGCCAGCAGCGATTTAGGGGTGACGGGGGAGCTGTTTTTT. The full variable domain, its missing parts supplied by reference TRBV9 and TRBJ2-2, is DSGVTQTPKHLITATGQRVTLRCSPRSGDLSVYWYQQSLDQGLQFLIQYYNGEERAKGNILERFSAQQFPDLHSELNLSSLELGDSALYFCASSDLGVTGELFFGEGSRLTVL.